These 25 T cell receptor beta chains originate from one sample sequenced in a study of CD8+ T cells in alopecia areata. It was cDNA, reverse transcribed from extracted RNA, that served as the sequencing template. Assay used: immunoSEQ multiplex PCR; TCRdb lists only in-frame clones, some missing. Found here are around 150,000 clones, about three fifths of them singletons; the top ten hold about 38%. Source material: CD8+ T cells sorted from blood. The receptors here all came from a human donor in good health.

This chain uses TRBV4-2 with TRBJ2-3; D is ambiguous. This CDR3 comprises 14 residues. The germline CDR1 and CDR2 sequences are LGHNA and YNFKEQ. V lost 6 bases and J lost 0, with 10 bases in between. The CDR3, as DNA: TGTGCCAGCAGTTGGGGTTCTAGCACAGATACGCAGTATTTT. Its translation: CASSWGSSTDTQYF.

V usage is TRBV28 and J usage is TRBJ2-1; 11 bases line up with TRBD2. CDR3 length: 15 amino acids. Germline loops: CDR1 MDHEN, CDR2 SYDVKM. V lost 6 bases, J lost 7 bases, and 8 bases stayed unmatched. Here the CDR3 DNA reads TGTGCCAGCAGGCCACTAGCGGGAGAGAGAAATGAGCAGTTCTTC. Protein: CASRPLAGERNEQFF. Full variable domain (remainder filled in from reference TRBV28 and TRBJ2-1): DVKVTQSSRYLVKRTGEKVFLECVQDMDHENMFWYRQDPGLGLRLIYFSYDVKMKEKGDIPEGYSVSREKKERFSLILESASTNQTSMYLCASRPLAGERNEQFFGPGTRLTVL.

V usage is TRBV11-2 and J usage is TRBJ2-4; D uncertain. This CDR3 is 13 amino acids long. Germline V lookup: CDR1 SGHAT, CDR2 FQNNGV. V shed 1 base and J shed 8 bases, with 9 bases lying between them. DNA for the CDR3: TGTGCCAGCAGCTTAGTGGTGGGTGACATTCAGTACTTC. Its translation: CASSLVVGDIQYF. Together with reference TRBV11-2 and TRBJ2-4, the CDR3 gives the full variable domain: EAGVAQSPRYKIIEKRQSVAFWCNPISGHATLYWYQQILGQGPKLLIQFQNNGVVDDSQLPKDRFSAERLKGVDSTLKIQPAKLEDSAVYLCASSLVVGDIQYFGAGTRLSVL.

The J gene is TRBJ2-3, the V gene TRBV7-9; 8 nucleotides agree with TRBD2. Per germline, CDR1 SEHNR and CDR2 FQNEAQ (reference sequence). V lost 5 bases and J lost 0; bases outside the gene matches: 7. The CDR3 length is 16 residues. The chain's CDR3 is CASSPWASGSTDTQYF. The CDR3, as DNA: TGTGCCAGCAGCCCCTGGGCTAGCGGGAGCACAGATACGCAGTATTTT.

This clone has only a few counts. The chain has TRBV29-1 and TRBJ2-5; D gene unclear. Per germline, CDR1 SQVTM and CDR2 ANQGSEA. This CDR3 is built from 13 residues. Trimming took 7 bases from V and 0 from J, leaving 12 bases between them. CDR3 sequence (DNA): TGCAGCGGGAGAACAGTGTACCAAGAGACCCAGTACTTC. It translates to CSGRTVYQETQYF.

The chain joins TRBV30 to TRBJ2-3; D call uncertain. The germline V gene has CDR1 GTSNPN and CDR2 SVGIG (reference sequence). The CDR3 is 11 residues long. The V and J ends lost 1 base and 5 bases respectively, with 4 bases between them. CDR3 sequence reads: CAWSELDTQYF. CDR3 sequence (DNA): TGTGCCTGGAGTGAATTAGATACGCAGTATTTT.

This chain uses TRBV5-1 with TRBJ2-1; D perhaps matches TRBD2 (6 bases). Germline CDR1 is SGHRS and CDR2 is YFSETQ. Trimming cost V 7 bases and J 8 bases, with 19 bases left between them. The CDR3 loop spans 14 amino acids. The CDR3 is CASGTFSSDDEQFF. In DNA, the CDR3 is TGCGCCAGCGGCACTTTTTCTAGCGACGATGAGCAGTTCTTC. The whole variable domain, remainder taken from reference TRBV5-1 and TRBJ2-1, is KAGVTQTPRYLIKTRGQQVTLSCSPISGHRSVSWYQQTPGQGLQFLFEYFSETQRNKGNFPGRFSGRQFSNSRSEMNVSTLELGDSALYLCASGTFSSDDEQFFGPGTRLTVL.

The gene calls are TRBV13 and TRBJ2-1; D possibly matches TRBD1 or TRBD2 (5 bases each). The germline CDR1 and CDR2 sequences are PRHDT and FYEKMQ (reference sequence). There are 12 residues in the CDR3. V was trimmed by 10 bases and J by 4 bases, leaving 11 bases between them. This CDR3 is CATGTSYNEQFF. The CDR3, as DNA: TGTGCCACCGGGACCTCATACAATGAGCAGTTCTTC.

This clone was detected once. The chain combines TRBV27 with TRBJ2-3, with 9 bases lining up with TRBD2. V dropped 2 bases and J dropped 2; count of bases not matched to a gene: 5. Germline-derived CDR1 and CDR2 are MNHEY and SMNVEV (reference sequence). This CDR3 is 16 amino acids long. The CDR3 nucleotides are TGTGCCAGCAGTTTAAGGGTAGCGGGAGTCACAGATACGCAGTATTTT. This encodes CASSLRVAGVTDTQYF.

The chain recombines TRBV7-9 with TRBJ2-5; 7 nucleotides agree with TRBD2. CDR3 length: 13 amino acids. Losses at the gene ends were 3 bases for V and 4 bases for J; bases not matched to a gene: 2. Germline lookup yields CDR1 SEHNR and CDR2 FQNEAQ (reference sequence). This CDR3 is CASSFPGGETQYF. CDR3 bases: TGTGCCAGCAGCTTCCCGGGAGGAGAGACCCAGTACTTC.

The V and J genes are TRBV5-1 and TRBJ1-5, with D uncertain. V was clipped by 1 base and J by 9 bases, with 14 bases between them. The germline V gene has CDR1 SGHRS and CDR2 YFSETQ. This CDR3 comprises 14 residues. In DNA, the CDR3 is TGCGCCAGCAGCTTGAAAGGCCCTGTATGGCCCCAGCATTTT. The encoded protein is CASSLKGPVWPQHF.

In this sample, this clone is medium-sized. The chain couples TRBV5-1 to TRBJ1-1; D remains unclear. Trimming removed 5 bases from V and 4 bases from J, with 12 bases in between. CDR1 and CDR2 (germline): SGHRS, YFSETQ. This CDR3 is built from 13 residues. The DNA for the CDR3 is TGCGCCAGCAGGGTTTGGGCGGGCACTGAAGCTTTCTTT. Translation: CASRVWAGTEAFF.

V usage is TRBV30 and J usage is TRBJ2-5; 9 bases map to TRBD2. The J call may be wrong; the DNA end is better matched by TRBJ2-7. The V gene's germline CDR1 is GTSNPN and CDR2 SVGIG (reference sequence). The CDR3 is 13 residues long. DNA for the CDR3: TGTGCCTGGATGGGTAGCGGGAGCTACGAGCAGTACTTC. Translated, it gives CAWMGSGSYEQYF.

This clone was counted once. V is TRBV4-1 and J is TRBJ1-1, with D unclear. The CDR3 totals 14 residues. Germline V gives CDR1 MGHRA, CDR2 YSYEKL. Trimming left V 0 bases short and J 2 bases short, with 7 bases between. CDR3: CASSQENKNTEAFF. The DNA of the CDR3 is TGCGCCAGCAGCCAAGAGAACAAAAACACTGAAGCTTTCTTT.

This clone was detected a few times. This chain joins TRBV27 and TRBJ1-5; 7 bases map to TRBD1. The trim removed 9 bases at V and 0 bases at J, leaving 8 bases unmatched. Per germline, CDR1 MNHEY and CDR2 SMNVEV (reference sequence). The CDR3 is 15 residues long. CDR3 in amino acids: CASREGQYSNQPQHF. In DNA, the CDR3 is TGTGCCAGTCGTGAGGGACAGTATAGCAATCAGCCCCAGCATTTT.

The CDR3 coding sequence is TGTGCCAGCAGAGAGCCAGGGTACAATGAGCAGTTCTTC. Translated: CASREPGYNEQFF. V usage is TRBV2 and J usage is TRBJ2-1; tentatively, D is TRBD1 (5 bases). The germline CDR1 and CDR2 sequences are SNHLY and FYNNEI. The V end lost 6 bases, the J end lost 4 bases, and 10 bases lay between the germline ends. The CDR3 consists of 13 residues.

There are a few counts of this clone. The V call is TRBV23-1, the J call TRBJ2-7, with D perhaps TRBD1 (6 bases). TRBV23-1 carries the ORF label, with uncertain function. CDR3 size: 16 residues. The V end lost 3 bases, the J end lost 2 bases, and 17 bases lay between the germline ends. CDR3 region: CASSQPNRERTYEQYF. The CDR3, as DNA: TGCGCCAGCAGTCAGCCTAACAGGGAGAGGACCTACGAGCAGTACTTC.

The V gene is TRBV6-6, the J gene TRBJ1-4; a weak D match, TRBD1 (5 bases). Germline loops: CDR1 MNHNY, CDR2 SVGAGI (reference sequence). The CDR3 spans 15 residues. Trimming removed 2 bases at V and 14 bases at J, with 21 bases between. CDR3 sequence reads: CASSYGAGTNEALFF. DNA for the CDR3: TGTGCCAGCAGTTACGGGGCAGGTACTAATGAGGCGCTGTTTTTT.

This chain uses TRBV19 with TRBJ1-2; tentatively, D is TRBD1 (6 bases). The ends were cut back, 5 bases at V and 4 bases at J, with 14 bases in the middle. CDR3 length: 14 amino acids. In germline, CDR1 is LNHDA, CDR2 SQIVND (reference sequence). CDR3 loop: CASSEQGLAYGYTF. DNA for the CDR3: TGTGCCAGTAGTGAACAGGGTCTCGCCTATGGCTACACCTTC.

V gene TRBV29-1 combines with J gene TRBJ1-1; D not certain. Trimming removed 7 bases at V and 0 bases at J, with 15 bases between. The CDR3 totals 14 residues. Germline assignment: CDR1 SQVTM and CDR2 ANQGSEA. CDR3: CSASDLRVNTEAFF. CDR3 bases: TGCAGCGCTAGCGACCTACGAGTGAACACTGAAGCTTTCTTT.

This clone appeared a few times. V gene TRBV11-1 combines with J gene TRBJ2-1, with D possibly matching TRBD1 (6 bases). V lost 3 bases, J lost 6 bases, and 15 bases lay in between. Germline CDR1 reads SGHAT; CDR2 reads FQDESV (reference sequence). This CDR3 is 15 amino acids long. The CDR3 bases are TGTGCCAGCAGCTTCACACAGGGTAGGGGCAATGAGCAGTTCTTC. It specifies CASSFTQGRGNEQFF.

The chain combines TRBV5-4 with TRBJ2-3; 10 bases are shared with TRBD1. V lost 10 bases and J lost 4; bases outside the gene matches: 12. Per germline, CDR1 SGHNT and CDR2 YYREEE (reference sequence). The length of the CDR3 is 15 residues. The CDR3 reads CAARDRGAPPDTQYF. CDR3 sequence (DNA): TGTGCCGCCCGGGACAGGGGTGCTCCCCCAGATACGCAGTATTTT.

The rearrangement uses TRBV5-1 and TRBJ2-5; D is unresolved. The CDR3 has 12 amino acids. Germline V gene sequence: CDR1 SGHRS, CDR2 YFSETQ. Trimming removed 3 bases from V and 2 bases from J, with 5 bases in between. CDR3 in DNA: TGCGCCAGCAGCTGGCGTCAAGAGACCCAGTACTTC. Amino acid sequence: CASSWRQETQYF.

The chain has TRBV4-1 and TRBJ2-7; the D gene is possibly TRBD2 (5 bases). CDR3 length equals 13 residues. The V end was cut by 1 base, the J end by 6 bases, with 10 bases between. Germline assignment: CDR1 MGHRA and CDR2 YSYEKL. DNA for the CDR3: TGCGCCAGCAGCCAAGGGACTTCCCTCGAGCAGTACTTC. Translating it yields CASSQGTSLEQYF.

The chain employs TRBV5-1 and TRBJ2-7; the D gene could be TRBD1 or TRBD2 (5 bases each). The CDR3 has 13 residues. V was shortened by 2 bases and J by 2 bases, with 8 bases between the two germline ends. CDR1 SGHRS and CDR2 YFSETQ come from the germline V gene. The CDR3 here is CASSFGTAYEQYF. The CDR3 coding sequence is TGCGCCAGCAGCTTCGGGACGGCCTACGAGCAGTACTTC. The variable domain in full, completed from reference TRBV5-1 and TRBJ2-7, reads KAGVTQTPRYLIKTRGQQVTLSCSPISGHRSVSWYQQTPGQGLQFLFEYFSETQRNKGNFPGRFSGRQFSNSRSEMNVSTLELGDSALYLCASSFGTAYEQYFGPGTRLTVT.